This T cell receptor beta chain is drawn from a study of shared clonotypes between healthy human individuals. Libraries were prepared by immunoSEQ multiplex PCR; TCRdb keeps only in-frame clonotypes and omits some of them. This repertoire shows over 400,000 clones, around 95% found once; its top ten account for approximately 0.06%. This clone appeared a single time. The CDR3 extends over 18 amino acids. The J segment lost 0 bases and the V segment lost 1 base, leaving 8 bases of the junction unmatched. CDR1 LNHDA and CDR2 SQIVND come from the germline V gene (reference sequence). This chain links TRBV19 with TRBJ1-1, with 10 nucleotides matching TRBD1. The sample taken for sequencing was naive CD4+ T cells sorted from blood. Subset given: CD45RA+ positively selected. The sequence was obtained from a woman aged 25 to 45 in good health. The CDR3 loop is CASSIVKGQGPMNTEAFF. The DNA for the CDR3 is TGTGCCAGTAGTATAGTAAAGGGACAGGGGCCGATGAACACTGAAGCTTTCTTT.